One T cell receptor beta chain is described in this entry. Germline V lookup: CDR1 SGHDN, CDR2 FVKESK. V was pared by 1 base and J by 7 bases, with 9 bases of the junction left unmatched. This CDR3 is 16 amino acids long. The data were taken from a study of blood T cell repertoires in COVID-19. Sequencing used immunoSEQ multiplex PCR; TCRdb keeps in-frame clones, though not all of them. The sample shows over 150,000 clones, around nine tenths of them seen only once. Sample: peripheral blood. This chain links TRBV14 with TRBJ2-1; TRBD1 matches 8 bases. The clonotype originates from a man aged 50 or older who had recovered from COVID-19. CDR3 loop: CASSQGPRTGMNEQFF. The DNA for the CDR3 is TGTGCCAGCAGCCAAGGACCCCGGACAGGGATGAATGAGCAGTTCTTC.